This T cell receptor (beta chain) originates from a study of blood T cells in healthy people across ages. The CDR3 length is 14 residues. The J segment lost 9 bases and the V segment lost 5 bases, leaving 11 bases of the junction unmatched. Together with a sample-barcoded 5' primer, a J-beta primer mix was included in a second PCR lasting roughly 6 to 12 cycles. TCRdb independently ran MiXCR on the 5' RACE reads; one entry per CDR3 protein. The repertoire has about 1 million distinct CDR3 sequences, under 45% of them found once; the top ten carry under 20%. The TCR sequence derives from a woman aged 60 to 75 in good health. The sequencing input was blood. This sequence joins TRBV12-3 or TRBV12-4 and TRBJ1-2, with 8 bases that match TRBD1. CDR3 amino acids: CASSQGQGISSYTF. CDR3 coding DNA: TGTGCCAGCAGTCAAGGACAGGGTATTAGTAGCTACACCTTC.